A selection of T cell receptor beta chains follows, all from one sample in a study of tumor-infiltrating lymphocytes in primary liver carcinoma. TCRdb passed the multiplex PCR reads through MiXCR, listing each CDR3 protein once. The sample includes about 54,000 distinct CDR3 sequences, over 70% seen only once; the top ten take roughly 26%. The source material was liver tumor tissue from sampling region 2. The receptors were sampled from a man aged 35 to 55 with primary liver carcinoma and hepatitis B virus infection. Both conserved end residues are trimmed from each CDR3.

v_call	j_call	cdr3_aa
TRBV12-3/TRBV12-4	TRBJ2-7	ASTRREYYEPY
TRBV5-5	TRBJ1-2	ASSSSIGLSYT
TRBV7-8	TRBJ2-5	ASRDSQETQY
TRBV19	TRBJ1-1	ASSISGPRLEGLTEAF
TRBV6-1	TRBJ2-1	AGNAVSESYNEQF
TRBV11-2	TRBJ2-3	ASRPPTSGSTDTQY
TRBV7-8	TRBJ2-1	ASSLVTGGYGNEQF
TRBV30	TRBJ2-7	AWSVQGDAWPL
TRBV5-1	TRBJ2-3	ASSLNPSGSGDMQY
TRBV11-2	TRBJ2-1	ASSLGLTGDHNEQF
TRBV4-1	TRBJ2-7	ASSRSFRGADEQY
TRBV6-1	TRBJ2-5	ASSDLWASGTGETQY
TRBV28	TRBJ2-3	ASSRGVAGEVDTQY
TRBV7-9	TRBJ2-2	ASSFNSGELL
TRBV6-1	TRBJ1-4	ASRTREREKLF
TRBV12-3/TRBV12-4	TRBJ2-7	AILHSGRCYEQY
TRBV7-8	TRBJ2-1	ARSLSTREQF
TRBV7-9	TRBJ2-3	ASSFAGGSADTQY
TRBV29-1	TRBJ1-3	SVGETTGNTIY
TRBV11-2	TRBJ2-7	ASSQGLAGSPFYEQY
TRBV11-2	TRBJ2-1	ASNLGLAGDHNEQF
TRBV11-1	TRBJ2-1	ASSLGRASKQF
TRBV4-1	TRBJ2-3	ASSRSGAGTDRQY
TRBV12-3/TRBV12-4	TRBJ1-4	ASSLQGRGEKLF
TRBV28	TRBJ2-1	ASSFGLGSGQF
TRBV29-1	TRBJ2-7	SVIIGGSLYEQY
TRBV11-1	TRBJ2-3	ASSKGLAVSSDMLY
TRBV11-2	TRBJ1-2	ASRGRDTSYSYT
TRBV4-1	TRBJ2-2	ARSQDPAGDLSGELF